The 4 T cell receptor beta chains presented below share a single source sample, sequenced in a study of cytomegalovirus exposure and HLA in healthy donors. The PCR was carried out with 60 Vbeta primers and 13 Jbeta primers. The table came from immunoSEQ multiplex PCR; TCRdb's copy has only in-frame clones and leaves some out. The sample lists some 180,000 clones; 82% were seen once. What was sequenced was PBMCs. These receptors were taken from a man aged 40-55 years in good health and CMV-seronegative.

The chain is built from TRBV4-2 and TRBJ1-4; 8 bases align to TRBD1. This CDR3 is 16 amino acids long. Germline lookup yields CDR1 LGHNA and CDR2 YNFKEQ. After removal of 0 bases from V and 8 bases from J, the junction contained 8 bases not matched to a gene. In DNA form, the CDR3 reads TGTGCCAGCAGCCAAGATGGCGGACAGGGTGGGGAAAAACTGTTTTTT. Its translation is CASSQDGGQGGEKLFF.

V is TRBV19 and J is TRBJ2-7, with no clear D. The CDR3 runs 13 residues. Between the trimmed V and J ends, which lost 3 bases and 4 bases, there was a span of 10 bases. Germline V CDR1 and CDR2: LNHDA, SQIVND (reference sequence). The CDR3 is CASSIRVGYEQYF. The CDR3 coding sequence is TGTGCCAGTAGTATCCGGGTCGGGTACGAGCAGTACTTC.

The rearrangement joins TRBV29-1 to TRBJ2-5; 7 nucleotides line up with TRBD1. V was clipped by 3 bases and J by 0 bases; unmatched bases: 10. Germline loops: CDR1 SQVTM, CDR2 ANQGSEA. The CDR3 is made up of 16 amino acids. In DNA, the CDR3 is TGCAGCGTTGACCGCGCCGGGACAGTAGACCAAGAGACCCAGTACTTC. Its translation is CSVDRAGTVDQETQYF.

The rearrangement links TRBV4-2 to TRBJ1-2; 7 nucleotides agree with TRBD1. From germline, CDR1 is LGHNA and CDR2 YNFKEQ. V trimming: 4 bases; J trimming: 2 bases; junction bases outside the gene matches: 4. This CDR3 is built from 14 residues. The CDR3 sequence is CASSPRDRNYGYTF. Here the CDR3 DNA reads TGTGCCAGCAGCCCCCGGGACAGAAACTATGGCTACACCTTC.